This T cell receptor beta chain was retrieved from a study of OX40 agonist ivuxolimab in advanced cancers. General study findings and limits: In general, CD8+ T cells held more expanded clones than CD4+ did, on average.

Comments on this clone: Its antigen remains unidentified.

V shed 1 base and J shed 5 bases, with 8 bases lying between them. The CDR3 runs to 14 residues. The germline V gene has CDR1 SGHTA and CDR2 FQGNSA. Some clones are missing from TCRdb's copy, which holds only in-frame ones; the method was immunoSEQ multiplex PCR. The table shows over 85,000 clones, with approximately 87% occurring only once. Material: CD4+ or CD8+ T cells sorted from blood, obtained in a trial of the OX40 agonist ivuxolimab. The chain combines TRBV7-2 with TRBJ2-2; no firm D call. The receptor's source is an adult with an advanced solid tumor such as melanoma, head and neck, liver or kidney cancer. The CDR3 spells CASSLDRRTGELFF. The CDR3 nucleotides are TGTGCCAGCAGCTTAGACCGGCGGACCGGGGAGCTGTTTTTT.